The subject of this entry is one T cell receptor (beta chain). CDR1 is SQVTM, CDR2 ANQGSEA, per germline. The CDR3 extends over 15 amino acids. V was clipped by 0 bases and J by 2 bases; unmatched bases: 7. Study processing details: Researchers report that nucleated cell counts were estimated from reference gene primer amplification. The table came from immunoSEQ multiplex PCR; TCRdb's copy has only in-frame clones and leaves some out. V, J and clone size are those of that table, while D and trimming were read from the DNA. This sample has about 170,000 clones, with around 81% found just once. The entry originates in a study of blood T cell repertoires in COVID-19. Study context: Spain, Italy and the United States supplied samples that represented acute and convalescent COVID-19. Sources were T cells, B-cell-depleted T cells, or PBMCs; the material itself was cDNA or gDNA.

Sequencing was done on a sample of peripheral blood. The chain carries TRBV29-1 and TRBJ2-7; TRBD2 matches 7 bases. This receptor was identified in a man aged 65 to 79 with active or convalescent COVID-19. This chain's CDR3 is CSVEDRRGKTYEQYF. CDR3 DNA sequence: TGCAGCGTTGAAGATCGGCGGGGGAAGACCTACGAGCAGTACTTC.